Listed below are T cell receptor beta chains from one sample, sequenced in a study of blood T cell repertoires in COVID-19. TCRdb's copy holds only in-frame clones and misses some; the assay was immunoSEQ multiplex PCR. The sample has about 220,000 clones, about 87% seen once. Material for sequencing was PBMCs or T cells enriched from blood (not recorded which). The source of these receptors is a woman aged 25 to 39 who had recovered from COVID-19. Each CDR3 is given with its conserved first and last residue. D genes are given only for firm matches. Clone sizes are given selectively: once, few, many, or a class where the clone is expanded.

V gene: TRBV9
clone size: few
J gene: TRBJ1-5
D gene: .
CDR3 DNA: TGTGCCAGCAGTCGTAGTTGGGAGATTTATCAGCCCCAGCATTTT
CDR3 protein: CASSRSWEIYQPQHF

V gene: TRBV7-2
clone size: .
J gene: TRBJ1-4
D gene: .
CDR3 DNA: TGTGCCAGCAGCTTAAAGGGGTTCACTAATGAAAAACTGTTTTTT
CDR3 protein: CASSLKGFTNEKLFF

V gene: TRBV5-1
clone size: .
J gene: TRBJ2-7
D gene: TRBD1
CDR3 DNA: TGCGCCAGCAGTGAGACAGGGACCTACGAGCAGTACTTC
CDR3 protein: CASSETGTYEQYF

V gene: TRBV13
clone size: .
J gene: TRBJ2-1
D gene: TRBD2
CDR3 DNA: TGTGCCAGCAGCTCCCTCCCAGGACTAGCGGGGGGAAATGAGCAGTTCTTC
CDR3 protein: CASSSLPGLAGGNEQFF

V gene: TRBV18
clone size: .
J gene: TRBJ1-1
D gene: TRBD1
CDR3 DNA: TGTGCCAGCTCACCCCGACAGGGATTGGCAGCTTTCTTT
CDR3 protein: CASSPRQGLAAFF

V gene: TRBV5-4
clone size: .
J gene: TRBJ1-1
D gene: TRBD1
CDR3 DNA: TGTGCCAGCAGCTTTCTGGCAGGGGGCACTGAAGCTTTCTTT
CDR3 protein: CASSFLAGGTEAFF

V gene: TRBV4-1
clone size: .
J gene: TRBJ2-3
D gene: .
CDR3 DNA: TGCGCCAGCAGCCAAGAGGGGGCCCGGTGGGACACAGATACGCAGTATTTT
CDR3 protein: CASSQEGARWDTDTQYF

V gene: TRBV19
clone size: .
J gene: TRBJ1-2
D gene: .
CDR3 DNA: TGTGTCAGTAGTCACGGCGGGGGACGGCAGTATGGCTACACCTTC
CDR3 protein: CVSSHGGGRQYGYTF

V gene: TRBV5-6
clone size: .
J gene: TRBJ2-1
D gene: TRBD2
CDR3 DNA: TGTGCCAGCAGCTTTTCACCGACTAGCCACAATGAGCAGTTCTTC
CDR3 protein: CASSFSPTSHNEQFF

V gene: TRBV6-2/TRBV6-3
clone size: few
J gene: TRBJ1-1
D gene: .
CDR3 DNA: TGTGCCAGCAGCAGGATCGGGGGAGGGACCACTGAAGCTTTCTTT
CDR3 protein: CASSRIGGGTTEAFF

V gene: TRBV3-1/TRBV3-2
clone size: .
J gene: TRBJ2-2
D gene: TRBD1
CDR3 DNA: TGTGCCAGCAGCCTACTTCCGGGACAGGGTACCACCGGGGAGCTGTTTTTT
CDR3 protein: CASSLLPGQGTTGELFF

V gene: TRBV14
clone size: .
J gene: TRBJ2-6
D gene: .
CDR3 DNA: TGTGCCAGCAGCCAACGGGGAGGAGGGGCCAACGTCCTGACTTTC
CDR3 protein: CASSQRGGGANVLTF

V gene: TRBV5-1
clone size: .
J gene: TRBJ2-7
D gene: .
CDR3 DNA: TGCGCCAGCAGCTTGCGATCGCAGGGAAGCTACGAGCAGTACTTC
CDR3 protein: CASSLRSQGSYEQYF

V gene: TRBV11-2
clone size: .
J gene: TRBJ1-2
D gene: TRBD1
CDR3 DNA: TGTGCCAGCAGCACGACAGGGCACTATGGCTACACCTTC
CDR3 protein: CASSTTGHYGYTF

V gene: TRBV6-5
clone size: few
J gene: TRBJ1-1
D gene: .
CDR3 DNA: TGTGCCAGCAGTTACTCCTCAACAGATACGAACACTGAAGCTTTCTTT
CDR3 protein: CASSYSSTDTNTEAFF

V gene: TRBV5-1
clone size: .
J gene: TRBJ1-3
D gene: .
CDR3 DNA: TGCGCCAGCAGCCTTGGTTTCGCCATCACAGGGAACGGGAACACCATATATTTT
CDR3 protein: CASSLGFAITGNGNTIYF

V gene: TRBV7-6
clone size: .
J gene: TRBJ1-2
D gene: TRBD1
CDR3 DNA: TGTGCCAGCAGTCTTACCGACAGGGGTGATGGCTACACCTTC
CDR3 protein: CASSLTDRGDGYTF

V gene: TRBV5-4
clone size: .
J gene: TRBJ1-2
D gene: TRBD1
CDR3 DNA: TGTGCCAGCAGCCCGCCAGGGGGAGCTAACTATGGCTACACCTTC
CDR3 protein: CASSPPGGANYGYTF

V gene: TRBV6-5
clone size: .
J gene: TRBJ1-2
D gene: .
CDR3 DNA: TGTGCCAGCAGTTACTCGAATCGACAGAACTATGGCTACACCTTC
CDR3 protein: CASSYSNRQNYGYTF

V gene: TRBV6-6
clone size: .
J gene: TRBJ1-1
D gene: TRBD1
CDR3 DNA: TGTGCCAGCAGTTACCCGGCAGGGGGATCGAACACTGAAGCTTTCTTT
CDR3 protein: CASSYPAGGSNTEAFF

V gene: TRBV7-8
clone size: .
J gene: TRBJ1-2
D gene: .
CDR3 DNA: TGTGCCAGCAGCTTAGGGGGGGTCCGCTATGGCTACACCTTC
CDR3 protein: CASSLGGVRYGYTF

V gene: TRBV12-3/TRBV12-4
clone size: .
J gene: TRBJ1-1
D gene: TRBD1
CDR3 DNA: TGTGCCAGCAGAGCACAGGGGGACACTGAAGCTTTCTTT
CDR3 protein: CASRAQGDTEAFF

V gene: TRBV29-1
clone size: .
J gene: TRBJ1-3
D gene: .
CDR3 DNA: TGCAGCGCAGAGGCGGGTTCCTTAAACTCTGGAAACACCATATATTTT
CDR3 protein: CSAEAGSLNSGNTIYF

V gene: TRBV6-2/TRBV6-3
clone size: .
J gene: TRBJ1-1
D gene: TRBD1
CDR3 DNA: TGTGCCAGCAGTCCAGGACAGGGAGGCACTGAAGCTTTCTTT
CDR3 protein: CASSPGQGGTEAFF